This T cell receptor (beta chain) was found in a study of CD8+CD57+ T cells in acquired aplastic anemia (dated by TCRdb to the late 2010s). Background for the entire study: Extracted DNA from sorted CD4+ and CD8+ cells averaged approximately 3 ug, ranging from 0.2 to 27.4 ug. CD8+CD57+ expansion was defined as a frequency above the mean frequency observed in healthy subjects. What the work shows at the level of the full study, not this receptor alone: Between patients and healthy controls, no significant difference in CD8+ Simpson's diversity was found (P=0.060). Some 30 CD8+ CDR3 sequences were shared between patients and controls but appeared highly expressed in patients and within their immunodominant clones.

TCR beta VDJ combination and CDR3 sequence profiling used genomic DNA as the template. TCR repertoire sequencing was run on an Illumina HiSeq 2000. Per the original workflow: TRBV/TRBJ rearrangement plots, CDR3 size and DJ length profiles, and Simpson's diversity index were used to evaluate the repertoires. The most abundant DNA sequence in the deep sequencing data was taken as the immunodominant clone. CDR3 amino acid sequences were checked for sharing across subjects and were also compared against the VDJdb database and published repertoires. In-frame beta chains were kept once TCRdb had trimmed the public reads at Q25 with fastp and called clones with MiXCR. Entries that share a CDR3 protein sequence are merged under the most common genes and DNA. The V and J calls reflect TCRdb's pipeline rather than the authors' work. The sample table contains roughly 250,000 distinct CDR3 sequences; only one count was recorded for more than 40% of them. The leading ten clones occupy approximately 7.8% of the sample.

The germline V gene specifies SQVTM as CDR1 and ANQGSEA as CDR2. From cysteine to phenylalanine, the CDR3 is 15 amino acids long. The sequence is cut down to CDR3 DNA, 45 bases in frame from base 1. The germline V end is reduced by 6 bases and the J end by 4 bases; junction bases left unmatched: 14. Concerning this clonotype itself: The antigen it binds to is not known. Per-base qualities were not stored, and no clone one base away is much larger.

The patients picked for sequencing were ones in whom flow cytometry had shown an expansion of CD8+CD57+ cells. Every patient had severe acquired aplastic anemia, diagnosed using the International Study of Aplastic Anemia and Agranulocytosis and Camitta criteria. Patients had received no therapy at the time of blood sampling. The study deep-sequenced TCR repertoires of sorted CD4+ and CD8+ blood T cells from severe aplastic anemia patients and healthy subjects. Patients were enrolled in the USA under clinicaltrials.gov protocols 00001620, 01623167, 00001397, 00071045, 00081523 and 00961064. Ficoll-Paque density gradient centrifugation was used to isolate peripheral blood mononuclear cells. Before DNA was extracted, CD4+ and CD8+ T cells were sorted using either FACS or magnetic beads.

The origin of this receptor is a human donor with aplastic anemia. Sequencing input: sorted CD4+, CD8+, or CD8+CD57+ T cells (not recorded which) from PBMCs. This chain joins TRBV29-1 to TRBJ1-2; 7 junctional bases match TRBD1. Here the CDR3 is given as CSVSGTEISLYGYTF. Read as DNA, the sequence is TGCAGCGTGTCCGGGACAGAGATCTCCCTCTATGGCTACACCTTC.